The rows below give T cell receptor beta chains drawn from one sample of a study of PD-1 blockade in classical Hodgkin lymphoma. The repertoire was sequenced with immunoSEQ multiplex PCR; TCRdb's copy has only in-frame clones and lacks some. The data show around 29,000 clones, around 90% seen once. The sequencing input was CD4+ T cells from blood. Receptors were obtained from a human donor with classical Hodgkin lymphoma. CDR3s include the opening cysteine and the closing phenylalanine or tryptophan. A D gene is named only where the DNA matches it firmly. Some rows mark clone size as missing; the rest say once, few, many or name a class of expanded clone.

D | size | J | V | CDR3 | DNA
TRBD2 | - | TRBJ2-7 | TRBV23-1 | CASSQSRREGWYEQYF | TGCGCCAGCAGTCAATCACGGCGGGAGGGCTGGTACGAGCAGTACTTC
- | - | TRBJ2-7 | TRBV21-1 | CAPRFSGGRNSYEQYF | TGTGCTCCCAGATTCTCGGGCGGGAGAAACTCCTACGAGCAGTACTTC
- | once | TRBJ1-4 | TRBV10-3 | CAISDQQWGEKLFF | TGTGCCATCAGTGACCAACAGTGGGGTGAAAAACTGTTTTTT
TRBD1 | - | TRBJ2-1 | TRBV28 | CASRRLDRGAPNEQFF | TGTGCCAGCAGACGACTCGACAGGGGGGCCCCCAATGAGCAGTTCTTC
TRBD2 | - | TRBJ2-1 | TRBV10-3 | CAISDLGTSGRNEQFF | TGTGCCATCAGTGATTTGGGGACTAGCGGCCGTAATGAGCAGTTCTTC
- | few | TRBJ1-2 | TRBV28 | CASSLADYGYTF | TGTGCCAGCAGTTTAGCTGACTATGGCTACACCTTC
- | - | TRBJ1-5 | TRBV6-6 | CASRLASADQPQHF | TGTGCCAGCAGGCTAGCCTCTGCAGATCAGCCCCAGCATTTT
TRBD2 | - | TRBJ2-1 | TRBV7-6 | CASSSGLANYNEQFF | TGTGCCAGCAGCTCCGGACTAGCGAATTACAATGAGCAGTTCTTC
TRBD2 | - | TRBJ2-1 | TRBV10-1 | CATRESGSGHNEQFF | TGCGCCACCCGGGAAAGCGGGAGTGGCCACAATGAGCAGTTCTTC
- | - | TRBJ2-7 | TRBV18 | CASSPTTFREQYF | TGTGCCAGCTCACCAACGACCTTCAGGGAGCAGTACTTC
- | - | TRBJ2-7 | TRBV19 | CASSIGGEVYEQYF | TGTGCCAGTAGTATTGGAGGAGAGGTCTACGAGCAGTACTTC
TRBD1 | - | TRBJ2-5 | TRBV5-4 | CASSGTGQETQYF | TGTGCCAGCAGCGGGACAGGCCAAGAGACCCAGTACTTC
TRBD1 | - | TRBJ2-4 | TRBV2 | CASRDRGGIQYF | TGTGCCAGCCGGGACAGGGGTGGCATTCAGTACTTC
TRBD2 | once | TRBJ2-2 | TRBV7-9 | CASSLVRLAGVVGELFF | TGTGCCAGCAGCTTAGTCCGGCTAGCGGGAGTTGTCGGGGAGCTGTTTTTT
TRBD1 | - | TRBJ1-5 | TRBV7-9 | CASSPDRGNQPQHF | TGTGCCAGCAGCCCGGACAGGGGCAATCAGCCCCAGCATTTT
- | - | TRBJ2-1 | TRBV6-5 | CASSSTLNEQFF | TGTGCCAGCAGTTCAACGTTAAATGAGCAGTTCTTC
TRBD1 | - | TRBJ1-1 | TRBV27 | CASSGDRAATEAFF | TGTGCCAGCTCCGGCGACAGGGCGGCCACTGAAGCTTTCTTT
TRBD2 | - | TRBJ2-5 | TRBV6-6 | CASSYGGSGVKTQYF | TGTGCCAGCAGTTACGGCGGGAGTGGGGTGAAGACCCAGTACTTC
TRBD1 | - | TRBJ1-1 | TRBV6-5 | CASKKQGMNTEAFF | TGTGCCAGCAAAAAACAGGGGATGAACACTGAAGCTTTCTTT
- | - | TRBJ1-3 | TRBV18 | CASSPGGSGNTIYF | TGTGCCAGCTCACCGGGAGGCTCTGGAAACACCATATATTTT
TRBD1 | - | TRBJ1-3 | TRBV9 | CASQQGQATSGNTIYF | TGTGCCAGCCAGCAAGGACAGGCCACCTCTGGAAACACCATATATTTT
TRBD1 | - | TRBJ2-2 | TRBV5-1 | CASSRMDRDTGELFF | TGCGCCAGCAGCAGAATGGACAGGGACACCGGGGAGCTGTTTTTT
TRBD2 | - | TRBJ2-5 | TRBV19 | CASSGTSGSVETQYF | TGTGCCAGTAGTGGCACTAGCGGGAGCGTGGAGACCCAGTACTTC
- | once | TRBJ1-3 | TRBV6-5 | CASSYAGGSGNTIYF | TGTGCCAGCAGTTACGCGGGGGGCTCTGGAAACACCATATATTTT
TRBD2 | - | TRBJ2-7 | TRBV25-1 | CASSVAGGFFEQYF | TGTGCCAGCAGTGTTGCGGGAGGGTTTTTCGAGCAGTACTTC
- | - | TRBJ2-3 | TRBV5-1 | CASSLAGDLQTDTQYF | TGCGCCAGCAGCTTGGCCGGGGACCTGCAAACAGATACGCAGTATTTT
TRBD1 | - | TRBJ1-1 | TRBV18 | CASSQDRVVRNTEAFF | TGTGCCAGCTCACAGGACAGGGTTGTCCGAAACACTGAAGCTTTCTTT
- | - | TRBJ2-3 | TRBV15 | CATSRDLTDTQYF | TGTGCCACCAGCAGAGACCTAACAGATACGCAGTATTTT
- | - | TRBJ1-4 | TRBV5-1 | CASSLTGSGDEKLFF | TGCGCCAGCAGCCTAACAGGGTCGGGAGATGAAAAACTGTTTTTT
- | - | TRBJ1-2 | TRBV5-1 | CASSFADSDPRGYTF | TGCGCCAGCAGCTTTGCTGACAGCGATCCCCGTGGCTACACCTTC
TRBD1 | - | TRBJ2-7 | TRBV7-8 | CASSLAGQGFYEQYF | TGTGCCAGCAGCTTAGCGGGACAGGGCTTCTACGAGCAGTACTTC
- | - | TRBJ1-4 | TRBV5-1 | CASSFHYRVTNEKLFF | TGCGCCAGCAGCTTCCATTACAGGGTGACAAATGAAAAACTGTTTTTT